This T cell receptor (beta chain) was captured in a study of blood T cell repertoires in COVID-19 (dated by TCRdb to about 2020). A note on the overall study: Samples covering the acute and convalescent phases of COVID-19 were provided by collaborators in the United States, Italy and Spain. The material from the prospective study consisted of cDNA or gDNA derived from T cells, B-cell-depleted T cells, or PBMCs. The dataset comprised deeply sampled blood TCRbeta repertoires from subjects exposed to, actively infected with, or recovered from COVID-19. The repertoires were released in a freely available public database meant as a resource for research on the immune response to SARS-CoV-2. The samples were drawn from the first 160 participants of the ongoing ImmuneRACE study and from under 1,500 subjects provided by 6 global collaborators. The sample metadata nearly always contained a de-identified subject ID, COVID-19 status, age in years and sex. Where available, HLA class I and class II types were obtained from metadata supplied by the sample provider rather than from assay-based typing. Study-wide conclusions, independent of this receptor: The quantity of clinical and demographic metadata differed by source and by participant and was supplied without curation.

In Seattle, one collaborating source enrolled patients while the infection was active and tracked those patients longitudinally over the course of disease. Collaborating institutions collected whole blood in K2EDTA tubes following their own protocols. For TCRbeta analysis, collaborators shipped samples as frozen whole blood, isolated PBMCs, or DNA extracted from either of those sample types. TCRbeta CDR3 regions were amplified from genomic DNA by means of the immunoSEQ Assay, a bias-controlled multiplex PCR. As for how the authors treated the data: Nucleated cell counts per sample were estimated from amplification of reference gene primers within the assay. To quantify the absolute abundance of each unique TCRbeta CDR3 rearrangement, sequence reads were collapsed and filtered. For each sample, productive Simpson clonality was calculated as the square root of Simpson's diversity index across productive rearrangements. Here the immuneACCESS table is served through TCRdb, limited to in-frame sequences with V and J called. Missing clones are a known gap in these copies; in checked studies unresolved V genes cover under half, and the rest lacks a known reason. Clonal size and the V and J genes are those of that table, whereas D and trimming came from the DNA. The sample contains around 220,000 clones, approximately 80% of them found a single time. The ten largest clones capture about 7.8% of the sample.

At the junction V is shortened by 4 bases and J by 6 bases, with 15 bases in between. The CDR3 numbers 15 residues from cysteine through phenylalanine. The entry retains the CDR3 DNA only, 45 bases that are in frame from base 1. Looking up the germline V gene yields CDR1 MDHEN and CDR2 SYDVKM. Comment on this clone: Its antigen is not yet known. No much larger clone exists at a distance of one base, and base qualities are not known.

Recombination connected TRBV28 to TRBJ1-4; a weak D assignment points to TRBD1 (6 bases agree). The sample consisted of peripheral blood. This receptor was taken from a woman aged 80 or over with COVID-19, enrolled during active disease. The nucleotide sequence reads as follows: TGTGCCAGCAGTTCGACAGGCCTAGGAGATGAAAAACTGTTTTTT. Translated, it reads CASSSTGLGDEKLFF.